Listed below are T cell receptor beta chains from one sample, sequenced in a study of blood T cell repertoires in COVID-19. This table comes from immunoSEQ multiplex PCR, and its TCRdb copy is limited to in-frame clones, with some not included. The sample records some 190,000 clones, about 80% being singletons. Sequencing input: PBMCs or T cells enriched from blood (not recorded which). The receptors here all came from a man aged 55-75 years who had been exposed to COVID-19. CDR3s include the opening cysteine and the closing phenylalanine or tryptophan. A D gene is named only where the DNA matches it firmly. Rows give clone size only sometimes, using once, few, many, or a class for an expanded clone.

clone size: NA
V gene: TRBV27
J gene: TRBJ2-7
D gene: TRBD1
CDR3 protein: CASLDRGASREQYF
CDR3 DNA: TGTGCCAGCTTGGACAGGGGGGCGTCGCGGGAGCAGTACTTC

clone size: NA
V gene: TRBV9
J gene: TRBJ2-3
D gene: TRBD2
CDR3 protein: CASSVGASGYGASSTDTQYF
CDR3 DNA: TGTGCCAGCAGCGTAGGAGCTAGCGGGTACGGGGCCTCTAGCACAGATACGCAGTATTTT

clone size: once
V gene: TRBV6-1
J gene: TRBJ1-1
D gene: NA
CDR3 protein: CASSWATEAFF
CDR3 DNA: TGTGCCAGCAGTTGGGCCACTGAAGCTTTCTTT

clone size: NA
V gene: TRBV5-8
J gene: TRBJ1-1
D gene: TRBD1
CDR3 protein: CASSHWTGGQVTEAFF
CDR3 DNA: TGTGCCAGCAGCCACTGGACAGGGGGCCAGGTCACTGAAGCTTTCTTT

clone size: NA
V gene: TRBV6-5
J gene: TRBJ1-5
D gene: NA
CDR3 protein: CASSRDGSNQPQHF
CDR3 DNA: TGTGCCAGCAGCCGAGACGGGAGCAATCAGCCCCAGCATTTT

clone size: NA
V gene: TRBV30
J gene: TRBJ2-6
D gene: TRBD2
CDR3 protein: CAWSRPGGGPGANVLTF
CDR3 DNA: TGTGCCTGGAGCAGACCCGGGGGGGGACCTGGGGCCAACGTCCTGACTTTC

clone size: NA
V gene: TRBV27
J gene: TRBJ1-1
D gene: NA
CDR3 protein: CASSLSRGTGTEAFF
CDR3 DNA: TGTGCCAGCAGTTTGTCCCGGGGAACTGGCACTGAAGCTTTCTTT

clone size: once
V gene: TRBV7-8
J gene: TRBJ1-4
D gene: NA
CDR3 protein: CASSLGSAMENEKLFF
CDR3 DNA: TGTGCCAGCAGCTTAGGATCGGCGATGGAGAATGAAAAACTGTTTTTT

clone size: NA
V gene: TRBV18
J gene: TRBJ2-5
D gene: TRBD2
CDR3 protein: CASSRPGLAPQETQYF
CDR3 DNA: TGTGCCAGCTCACGGCCGGGACTAGCGCCCCAAGAGACCCAGTACTTC

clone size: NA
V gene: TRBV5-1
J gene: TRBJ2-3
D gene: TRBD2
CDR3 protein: CASSLTSGSGDTQYF
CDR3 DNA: TGCGCCAGCAGCTTAACTAGCGGGAGTGGAGATACGCAGTATTTT

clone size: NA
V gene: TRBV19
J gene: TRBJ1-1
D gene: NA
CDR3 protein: CASSIRLGGKNTEAFF
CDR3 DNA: TGTGCCAGTAGTATACGTTTGGGCGGGAAGAACACTGAAGCTTTCTTT

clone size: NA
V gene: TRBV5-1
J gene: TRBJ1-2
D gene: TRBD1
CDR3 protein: CASSPQGQGAWDNYGYTF
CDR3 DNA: TGCGCCAGCAGCCCCCAGGGACAGGGGGCTTGGGATAACTATGGCTACACCTTC

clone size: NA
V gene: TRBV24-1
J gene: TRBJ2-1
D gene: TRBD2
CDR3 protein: CATSQGRTSGGNEQFF
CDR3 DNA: TGTGCCACCTCACAGGGAAGGACTAGCGGGGGCAATGAGCAGTTCTTC

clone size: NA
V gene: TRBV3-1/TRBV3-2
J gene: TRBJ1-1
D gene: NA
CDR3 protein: CASSQRQVEAFF
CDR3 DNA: TGTGCCAGCAGCCAAAGGCAGGTTGAAGCTTTCTTT

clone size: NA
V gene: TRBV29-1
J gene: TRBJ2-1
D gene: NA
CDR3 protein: CSYTRGPYNEQFF
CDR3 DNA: TGCAGCTACACCCGGGGTCCCTACAATGAGCAGTTCTTC

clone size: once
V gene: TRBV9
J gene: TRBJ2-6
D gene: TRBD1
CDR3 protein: CASSVVTGTGLGANVLTF
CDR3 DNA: TGTGCCAGCAGCGTTGTCACCGGGACAGGGTTGGGGGCCAACGTCCTGACTTTC

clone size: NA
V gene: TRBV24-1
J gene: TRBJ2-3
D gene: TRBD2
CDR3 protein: CATSDFGLGLAGEGSAQYF
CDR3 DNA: TGTGCCACCAGTGATTTCGGATTAGGGTTAGCGGGAGAAGGGAGTGCGCAGTATTTT

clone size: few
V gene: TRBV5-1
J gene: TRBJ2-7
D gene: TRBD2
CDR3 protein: CASSLRLAGGNEQYF
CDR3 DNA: TGCGCCAGCAGCCTGAGACTAGCGGGAGGGAACGAGCAGTACTTC

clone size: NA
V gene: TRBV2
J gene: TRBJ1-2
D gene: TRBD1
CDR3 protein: CASSGKQGTSLANYGYTF
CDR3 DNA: TGTGCCAGCAGTGGTAAACAGGGGACCTCTTTAGCTAACTATGGCTACACCTTC

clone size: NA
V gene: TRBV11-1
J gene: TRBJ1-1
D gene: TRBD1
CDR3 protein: CASSLAEGGPTEAFF
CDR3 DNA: TGTGCCAGCAGCTTAGCGGAAGGGGGCCCCACTGAAGCTTTCTTT

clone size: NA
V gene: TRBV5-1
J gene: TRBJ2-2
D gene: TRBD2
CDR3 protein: CASSSTSVVTGELFF
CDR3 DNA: TGCGCCAGCAGCTCAACTAGCGTGGTCACCGGGGAGCTGTTTTTT

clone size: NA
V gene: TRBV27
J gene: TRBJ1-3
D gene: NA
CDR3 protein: CASSLTGRGNTIYF
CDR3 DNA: TGTGCCAGCAGTTTAACGGGGAGAGGAAACACCATATATTTT

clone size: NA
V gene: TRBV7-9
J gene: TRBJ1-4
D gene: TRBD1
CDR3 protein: CASSARGLNEKLFF
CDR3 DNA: TGTGCCAGCAGCGCCAGGGGGTTAAATGAAAAACTGTTTTTT

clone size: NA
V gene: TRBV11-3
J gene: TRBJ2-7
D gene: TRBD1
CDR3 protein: CASSQPWTGFSYEQYF
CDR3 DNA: TGTGCCAGCAGCCAACCCTGGACAGGGTTCTCCTACGAGCAGTACTTC

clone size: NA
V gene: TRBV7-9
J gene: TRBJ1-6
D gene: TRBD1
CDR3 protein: CASSARDSDNSPLHF
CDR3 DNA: TGTGCCAGCAGCGCCCGGGACAGCGATAATTCACCCCTCCACTTT

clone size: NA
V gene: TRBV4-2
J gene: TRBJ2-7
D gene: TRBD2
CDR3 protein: CASSQDRTRGSYEQYF
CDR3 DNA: TGTGCCAGCAGCCAAGATAGGACTAGGGGTTCCTACGAGCAGTACTTC

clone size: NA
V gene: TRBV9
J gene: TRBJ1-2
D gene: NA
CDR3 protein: CASSEGNGYTF
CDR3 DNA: TGTGCCAGCAGCGAGGGGAATGGCTACACCTTC

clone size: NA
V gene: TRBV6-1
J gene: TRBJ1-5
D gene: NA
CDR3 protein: CASSEASDRLSGPQHF
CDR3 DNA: TGTGCCAGCAGTGAAGCGTCCGACAGGTTGAGTGGGCCCCAGCATTTT

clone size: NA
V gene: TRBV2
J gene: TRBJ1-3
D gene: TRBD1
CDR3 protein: CASSRDRAGGNTIYF
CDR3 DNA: TGTGCCAGCAGTCGCGACAGGGCCGGCGGAAACACCATATATTTT

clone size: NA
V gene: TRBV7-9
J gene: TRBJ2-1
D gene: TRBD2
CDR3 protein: CADTLAGVGEQFF
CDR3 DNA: TGTGCAGACACACTAGCGGGAGTCGGGGAGCAGTTCTTC

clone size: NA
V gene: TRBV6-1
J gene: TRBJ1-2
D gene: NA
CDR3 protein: CASSEGGRLTTYGYTF
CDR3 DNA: TGTGCCAGCAGTGAAGGGGGCCGCTTAACTACCTATGGCTACACCTTC

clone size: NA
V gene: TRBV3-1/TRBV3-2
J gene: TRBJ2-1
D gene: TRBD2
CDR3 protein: CASEPSGNNNEQFF
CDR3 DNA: TGTGCCAGCGAGCCTAGCGGGAACAACAATGAGCAGTTCTTC

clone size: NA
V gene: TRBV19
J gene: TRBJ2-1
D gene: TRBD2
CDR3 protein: CASSIVASGGPGEYNEQFF
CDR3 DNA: TGTGCCAGTAGTATAGTGGCTAGCGGGGGCCCAGGGGAGTACAATGAGCAGTTCTTC

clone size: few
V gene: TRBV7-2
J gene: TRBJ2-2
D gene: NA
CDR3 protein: CASSSQGITGELFF
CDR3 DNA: TGTGCCAGCAGCTCCCAGGGGATCACCGGGGAGCTGTTTTTT

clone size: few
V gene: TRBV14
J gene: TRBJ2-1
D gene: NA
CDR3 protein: CASSQDRDMQFF
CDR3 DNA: TGTGCCAGCAGCCAAGACCGGGACATGCAGTTCTTC

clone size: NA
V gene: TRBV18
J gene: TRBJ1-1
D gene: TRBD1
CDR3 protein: CASSPRQGTNTEAFF
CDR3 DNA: TGTGCCAGCTCACCACGACAGGGCACTAACACTGAAGCTTTCTTT

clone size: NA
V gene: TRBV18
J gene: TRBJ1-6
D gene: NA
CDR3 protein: CASSPLVPDPSSYNSPLHF
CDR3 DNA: TGTGCCAGCTCACCATTGGTGCCGGATCCTAGCTCCTATAATTCACCCCTCCACTTT

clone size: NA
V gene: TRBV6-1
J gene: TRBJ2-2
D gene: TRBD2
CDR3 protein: CASSEAGGLAASNTGELFF
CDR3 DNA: TGTGCCAGCAGTGAAGCAGGGGGACTAGCAGCTTCGAACACCGGGGAGCTGTTTTTT

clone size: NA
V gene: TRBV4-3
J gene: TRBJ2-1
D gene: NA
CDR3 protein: CASSQEGAAADEQFF
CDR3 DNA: TGCGCCAGCAGCCAAGAGGGAGCCGCCGCGGATGAGCAGTTCTTC